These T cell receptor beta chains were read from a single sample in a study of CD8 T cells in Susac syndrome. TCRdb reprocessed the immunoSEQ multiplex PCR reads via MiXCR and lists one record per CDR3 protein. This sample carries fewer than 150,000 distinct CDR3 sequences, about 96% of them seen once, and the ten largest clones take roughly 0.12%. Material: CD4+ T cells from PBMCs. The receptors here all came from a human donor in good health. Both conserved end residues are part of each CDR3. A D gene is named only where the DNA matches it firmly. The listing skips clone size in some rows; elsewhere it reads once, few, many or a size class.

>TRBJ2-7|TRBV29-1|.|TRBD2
TGCAGCGGGGGAGGGGCCTACGAGCAGTACTTC
CSGGGAYEQYF
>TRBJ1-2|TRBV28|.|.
TGTGCCAGCAGCCCTCCGAGCCCGGGGAAGTATGGCTACACCTTC
CASSPPSPGKYGYTF
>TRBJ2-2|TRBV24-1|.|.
TGTGCCACCAGTGATTTGGGGACAAGCTACACCGGGGAGCTGTTTTTT
CATSDLGTSYTGELFF
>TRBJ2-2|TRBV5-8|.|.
TGTGCCAGCCATCAGGGGGGGAACACCGGGGAGCTGTTTTTT
CASHQGGNTGELFF
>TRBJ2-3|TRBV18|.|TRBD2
TGTGCCAGCTCACCATCGGGAGGTAACACAGATACGCAGTATTTT
CASSPSGGNTDTQYF
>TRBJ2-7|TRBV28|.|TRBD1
TGTGCCAGCAGTTCTGGACAGGGGACGCGCGAGCAGTACTTC
CASSSGQGTREQYF
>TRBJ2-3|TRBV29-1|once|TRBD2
TGCAGCGTCTTCCCGGCTAGCGGGAGGGCAGATACGCAGTATTTT
CSVFPASGRADTQYF
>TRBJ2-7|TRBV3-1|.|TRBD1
TGTGCCAGCAGCTTTGGACAGGGAGGCGAGCAGTACTTC
CASSFGQGGEQYF
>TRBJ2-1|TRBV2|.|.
TGTGCCAGCAGCTCCGCAAGCCCGAGTGAGCAGTTCTTC
CASSSASPSEQFF
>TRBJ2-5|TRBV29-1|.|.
TGCAGCGCCTCGGGTGCCACCCAAGAGACCCAGTACTTC
CSASGATQETQYF
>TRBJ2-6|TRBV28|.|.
TGTGCCAGCAGTTTCGGACACCCCTCTGGGGCCAACGTCCTGACTTTC
CASSFGHPSGANVLTF
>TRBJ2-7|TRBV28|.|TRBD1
TGTGCCAGCCTCGTCCCGGGACAGGGGACCAACGAGCAGTACTTC
CASLVPGQGTNEQYF
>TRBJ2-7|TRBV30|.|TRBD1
TGTGCCTGGATGGGACCCTACAGGGGCTACGAGCAGTACTTC
CAWMGPYRGYEQYF
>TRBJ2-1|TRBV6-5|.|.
TGTGCCAGCAGTCCCTGGGCGGTCTCCTACAATGAGCAGTTCTTC
CASSPWAVSYNEQFF
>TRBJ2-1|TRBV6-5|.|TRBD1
TGTGCCAGCAGTTACAGTCCGACAGGGGCGTACAATGAGCAGTTCTTC
CASSYSPTGAYNEQFF
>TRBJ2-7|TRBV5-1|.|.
TGCGCCAGCAGCCCGGATTATCGCGGCTCCTACGAGCAGTACTTC
CASSPDYRGSYEQYF
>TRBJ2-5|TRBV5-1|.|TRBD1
TGCGCCAGCAGCTTGTCTGCGGGGACAGGACAGGGAAGAGAGACCCAGTACTTC
CASSLSAGTGQGRETQYF
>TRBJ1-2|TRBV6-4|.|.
TGTGCCAGCAGTCAGGCGGGGGCGGAGAATGGCTACACCTTC
CASSQAGAENGYTF
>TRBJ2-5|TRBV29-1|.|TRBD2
TGCAGCGTTTACGGCGGGACTAGCGGGTTCCCTGGAGAGACCCAGTACTTC
CSVYGGTSGFPGETQYF
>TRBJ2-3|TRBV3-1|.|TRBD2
TGTGCCAGCAGCCACCGGGAGGGGTCCCGACCGCAGTATTTT
CASSHREGSRPQYF
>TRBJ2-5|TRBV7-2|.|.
TGTGCCAGCAGCCCTGGTTCCGCAGGGACCCAGTACTTC
CASSPGSAGTQYF
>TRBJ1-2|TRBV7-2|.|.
TGTGCCAGCAGCTCTCAGACAGGAGTTTATGGCTACACCTTC
CASSSQTGVYGYTF
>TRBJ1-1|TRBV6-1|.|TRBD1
TGTGCCAGCATCTTCGGACAGGACCGTGAAGCTTTCTTT
CASIFGQDREAFF
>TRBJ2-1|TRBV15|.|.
TGTGCCACCAGCAGAGTGCAGGGAAAGTACAATGAGCAGTTCTTC
CATSRVQGKYNEQFF
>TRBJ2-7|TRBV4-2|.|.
TGTGCCAGCAGCCAAGATCGAGGGGCTACGGGTTACGAGCAGTACTTC
CASSQDRGATGYEQYF
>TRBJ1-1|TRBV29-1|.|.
TGCAGCACCCATCTTGTAGGGCACACTGAAGCTTTCTTT
CSTHLVGHTEAFF
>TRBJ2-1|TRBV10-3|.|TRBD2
TGTGCCATCAGTGAGGGTAGCGGGAGGACCAGCTCCTACAATGAGCAGTTCTTC
CAISEGSGRTSSYNEQFF
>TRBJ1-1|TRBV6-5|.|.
TGTGCCAGCATGCAGATCAAGAACACTGAAGCTTTCTTT
CASMQIKNTEAFF
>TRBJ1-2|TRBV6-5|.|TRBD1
TGTGCCAGCAGTTACCTGACCTCGGGACAGGGCGACTATGGCTACACCTTC
CASSYLTSGQGDYGYTF
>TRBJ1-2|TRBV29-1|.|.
TGCAGCGTTGTAGTGACAGGCGGTCGCGGCTACACCTTC
CSVVVTGGRGYTF
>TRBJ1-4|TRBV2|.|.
TGTGCCAGCAGCCGACAGCGGGGACTGTTTTTT
CASSRQRGLFF
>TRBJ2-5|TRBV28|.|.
TGTGCCAGCAGTTTGAGGGAATCGGCGGAGATACGATGGGGGACCCAGTACTTC
CASSLRESAEIRWGTQYF
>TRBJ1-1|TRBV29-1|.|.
TGCAGCGCCGGATGGGGGGGAGGGAACACTGAAGCTTTCTTT
CSAGWGGGNTEAFF
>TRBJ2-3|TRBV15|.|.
TGTGCCACCAGCAGAGGACAGTTCCCTAGCACAGATACGCAGTATTTT
CATSRGQFPSTDTQYF
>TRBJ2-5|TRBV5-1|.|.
TGCGCCAGCAGCTCTGGGTACCAAGAGACCCAGTACTTC
CASSSGYQETQYF
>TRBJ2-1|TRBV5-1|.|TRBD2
TGCGCCAGCAGCCTGGCCGGGACTAGCGGCCATTACAATGAGCAGTTCTTC
CASSLAGTSGHYNEQFF
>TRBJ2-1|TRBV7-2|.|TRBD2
TGTGCCAGCAGCTCACTAGCGGGAGGGTTCAATGAGCAGTTCTTC
CASSSLAGGFNEQFF
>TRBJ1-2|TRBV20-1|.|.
TGCAGTGCTAGAGCCGCTCAGACAGCCTATGGCTACACCTTC
CSARAAQTAYGYTF
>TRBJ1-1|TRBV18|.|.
TGTGCCAGCTCACCAGGGGCAGTTGAAGCTTTCTTT
CASSPGAVEAFF
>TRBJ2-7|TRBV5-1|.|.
TGCGCCAGCAGCTTGCAGGGGACCTCCTACGAGCAGTACTTC
CASSLQGTSYEQYF
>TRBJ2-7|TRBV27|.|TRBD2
TGTGCCAGCGGACCGAGCAGCGGGAACGAGCAGTACTTC
CASGPSSGNEQYF
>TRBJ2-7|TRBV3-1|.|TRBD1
TGTGCCAGCAGCTCGACAGGGGCCGAGCAGTACTTC
CASSSTGAEQYF
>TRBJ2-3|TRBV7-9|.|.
TGTGCCAGCAGCTTGCAATTGGGCCCAGATACGCAGTATTTT
CASSLQLGPDTQYF
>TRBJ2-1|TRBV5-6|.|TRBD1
TGTGCCAGCAGCTCACCGGGACAGGTTCGGAATGAGCAGTTCTTC
CASSSPGQVRNEQFF